This is a list of T cell receptor beta chains from one sample in a study of post-analysis software for immune sequencing data. TCRdb reprocessed the PCR reads with MiXCR, giving one entry per CDR3 protein. The sample lists about 500,000 distinct CDR3 sequences, over 35% seen once, with 9% to 14% in the top ten. Sequenced material: blood. Source of these receptors: a girl aged 10-17 years with multiple sclerosis. Both conserved end residues are part of each CDR3. A D gene is named only where the DNA matches it firmly. Expanded clones get a size class; other rows say once, few or many, or leave the size out.

d_call	v_call	clone_size	j_call	cdr3_nt	cdr3_aa
-	TRBV20-1	-	TRBJ2-3	TGCAGTGCTAGATTCCCGAGGGTCAAAATCACAGATACGCAGTATTTT	CSARFPRVKITDTQYF
-	TRBV7-2	few	TRBJ2-3	TGTGCCAGCAGCTTAGTTGGCGGAAGTTTTAGCACAGATACGCAGTATTTT	CASSLVGGSFSTDTQYF
-	TRBV4-2	-	TRBJ2-7	TGTGCCAGCAGCCAAGATTTTGTTACAGGGTCCTACGAGCAGTACTTC	CASSQDFVTGSYEQYF
-	TRBV7-8	-	TRBJ1-1	TGTGCCAGCAGCTTAGGACAGTACGACGCTTTCTTT	CASSLGQYDAFF
-	TRBV7-9	-	TRBJ1-4	TGTGCCAGCAGCTTGGGCGGGGTTGAAAAACTGTTTTTT	CASSLGGVEKLFF
-	TRBV29-1	few	TRBJ2-1	TGCAGCGTTGAAGGACAGGAACTAGGTTCTTACAATGAGCAGTTCTTC	CSVEGQELGSYNEQFF
-	TRBV2	few	TRBJ2-5	TGTGCCAGCAGCTTAGGGCGCTCTGGAGAGACCCAGTACTTC	CASSLGRSGETQYF
-	TRBV5-6	-	TRBJ1-1	TGTGCCAGCAGCTCCCCCGGGTGGGCAACTGAAGCTTTCTTT	CASSSPGWATEAFF
-	TRBV7-2	-	TRBJ2-5	TGTGCCAGCAGCTTAGTCAGGGGTCCCGAGACCCAGTACTTC	CASSLVRGPETQYF
-	TRBV20-1	many	TRBJ2-1	TGCAGTGCTCCCAGTCAGAGCGCCCTTAGTAATGAGCAGTTCTTC	CSAPSQSALSNEQFF
TRBD1	TRBV12-3/TRBV12-4	-	TRBJ2-7	TGTGCCAGCAGCGTCCGGGACAGGACCTACGAGCAGTACTTC	CASSVRDRTYEQYF
TRBD1	TRBV27	once	TRBJ2-7	TGTGCCAGCAGTCCCGAAGGGACAGGCTTCTACGAGCAGTACTTC	CASSPEGTGFYEQYF
-	TRBV27	-	TRBJ1-5	TGTGCCAGCAGTTTTACTCTCAATCAGCCCCAGCATTTT	CASSFTLNQPQHF
-	TRBV5-1	few	TRBJ2-5	TGCGCCAGCAGCCCGATAATGGACATCACAGAGACCCAGTACTTC	CASSPIMDITETQYF